One and the same sample provided the 14 T cell receptor beta chains below, sequenced in a study of T-cell reconstitution after alpha-beta-depleted transplantation in children. Preparation of the TCRbeta library involved a method that used unique molecular identifiers. MiXCR was run by TCRdb on the PCR reads, yielding one entry per CDR3 protein. Among around 580,000 distinct CDR3 sequences listed, under 30% were seen once. The sequencing here drew on PBMCs, mostly from graft donor cells, taken 360 days after TCRalphabeta/CD19-depleted stem cell transplant. These receptors were taken from a boy in the first two years of life who had a stem cell transplant for acute myeloid leukemia, so the T cells may come from the graft donor.

This chain joins TRBV19 and TRBJ2-7, with D perhaps TRBD1 (6 bases). Germline V lookup: CDR1 LNHDA, CDR2 SQIVND (reference sequence). This CDR3 is 14 amino acids long. Between the trimmed V and J ends, which lost 7 bases and 2 bases, there was a span of 15 bases. CDR3 sequence: CASTTQGFPYEQYF. The CDR3 DNA follows: TGTGCCAGTACCACACAGGGTTTTCCCTACGAGCAGTACTTC.

The chain joins TRBV20-1 to TRBJ2-1; D is uncertain. Germline CDR1 is DFQATT and CDR2 is SNEGSKA (reference sequence). The CDR3 is 15 amino acids. V lost 1 base, J lost 0 bases, and 10 bases lay in between. The CDR3 DNA follows: TGCAGTGCTAGAGTGAAGGAAAGCTCCTACAATGAGCAGTTCTTC. It translates to CSARVKESSYNEQFF.

Ten or more counts support this clonotype. The V gene is TRBV11-2, the J gene TRBJ1-5; D gene unclear. This CDR3 is 15 amino acids long. Germline-derived CDR1 and CDR2 are SGHAT and FQNNGV. V lost 5 bases to trimming and J lost 5 bases, with 16 bases between them. CDR3 sequence: CASSNSGRVDQPQHF. The CDR3 DNA follows: TGTGCCAGCAGCAACTCTGGGCGCGTAGATCAGCCCCAGCATTTT.

Only a few counts were recorded for this clonotype. CDR3 bases: TGTGCCAGCAGTTACGACAGGGGTGTCTACAATGAGCAGTTCTTC. As protein: CASSYDRGVYNEQFF. This sequence joins TRBV27 and TRBJ2-1; 8 bases match TRBD1. Losses at the gene ends were 4 bases for V and 3 bases for J; bases not matched to a gene: 5. The CDR3 has 15 residues. Germline loops: CDR1 MNHEY, CDR2 SMNVEV (reference sequence).

This clonotype was counted ten times or more. The chain carries TRBV28 and TRBJ2-7; D might be TRBD1 (5 bases). With 2 bases removed from V and 8 bases from J, the gap between germline ends came to 22 bases. The CDR3 contains 16 residues. Germline V gene lookup returns CDR1 MDHEN and CDR2 SYDVKM. The CDR3 DNA reads TGTGCCAGCAGTTTAGGTCCGACAGCCCCCCAACTTAAGCAGTACGTC. Its protein is CASSLGPTAPQLKQYV.

V is TRBV28 and J is TRBJ2-5; no firm D call. The germline V gene has CDR1 MDHEN and CDR2 SYDVKM. The CDR3 extends over 14 amino acids. Between the trimmed V and J ends, which lost 4 bases and 0 bases, there was a span of 9 bases. CDR3 coding DNA: TGTGCCAGCAGTTCCAGATTACACCAAGAGACCCAGTACTTC. It specifies CASSSRLHQETQYF. The whole variable domain, remainder taken from reference TRBV28 and TRBJ2-5, is DVKVTQSSRYLVKRTGEKVFLECVQDMDHENMFWYRQDPGLGLRLIYFSYDVKMKEKGDIPEGYSVSREKKERFSLILESASTNQTSMYLCASSSRLHQETQYFGPGTRLLVL.

CDR3 DNA: TGTGCCAGCAGTTTCCCCCGGCGGGGCCCGAACACCGGGGAGCTGTTTTTT. Translated: CASSFPRRGPNTGELFF. The J gene is TRBJ2-2, the V gene TRBV6-5; possibly TRBD2 for D (6 bases). The CDR3 loop spans 17 amino acids. Germline values: CDR1 MNHEY, CDR2 SVGAGI. Trimming took off 4 bases at V and 0 bases at J, with 15 bases between the two ends.

A few counts support this clonotype. J is TRBJ2-3 and V is TRBV11-2; maybe TRBD2 (5 bases). Trimming left V 5 bases short and J 1 base short, with 19 bases between. Germline V gene lookup returns CDR1 SGHAT and CDR2 FQNNGV. The CDR3 sequence is 17 residues long. CDR3: CASSRIAGGLGTDTQYF. The DNA for the CDR3 is TGTGCCAGCAGCCGTATCGCCGGCGGGTTGGGCACAGATACGCAGTATTTT.

This clonotype was counted between two and nine times. The chain uses TRBV6-1 and TRBJ2-5, with D possibly matching TRBD2 (6 bases). The CDR3 spans 15 residues. V gave up 5 bases and J gave up 5 bases, with 18 bases separating them. Germline assignment: CDR1 MNHNS and CDR2 SASEGT. The CDR3 sequence: CASSPGGALGETQYF. DNA of the CDR3: TGTGCCAGCAGTCCCGGGGGAGCGTTAGGGGAGACCCAGTACTTC.

At least ten counts were recorded for this clonotype. This chain connects TRBV29-1 to TRBJ2-1; tentatively, D is TRBD1 or TRBD2 (5 bases each). The CDR3 extends over 12 amino acids. The germline V gene has CDR1 SQVTM and CDR2 ANQGSEA. Trimming took off 6 bases at V and 10 bases at J, with 16 bases between the two ends. CDR3 in amino acids: CSVGEIPREQFF. In nucleotides, the CDR3 is TGCAGCGTGGGGGAGATCCCGAGAGAGCAGTTCTTC.

The gene calls are TRBV7-9 and TRBJ1-4, with D possibly TRBD1 on 6 matching bases. CDR1 is SEHNR and CDR2 is FQNEAQ in the germline V gene (reference sequence). CDR3 length: 14 residues. V was shortened by 4 bases and J by 2 bases, with 8 bases between the two germline ends. CDR3 residues: CASSSTGTNEKLFF. DNA of the CDR3: TGTGCCAGCAGCTCGACAGGCACTAATGAAAAACTGTTTTTT.

This clonotype was seen only a few times. The chain combines TRBV6-5 with TRBJ2-3; perhaps D is TRBD1 or TRBD2 (5 bases each). V lost 7 bases, J lost 8 bases, and 10 bases lay in between. This CDR3 is 11 amino acids long. In germline, CDR1 is MNHEY, CDR2 SVGAGI. The CDR3: CASNAGATQYF. The CDR3 coding sequence is TGTGCCAGCAACGCCGGGGCTACGCAGTATTTT.

A few counts support this clonotype. Just one base apart from a much larger clone, this may be a read error. The chain combines TRBV12-3 or TRBV12-4 with TRBJ2-2; D ambiguous. The V end was cut by 3 bases, the J end by 6 bases, with 5 bases between. The CDR3 has 12 amino acids. CDR3 DNA: TGTGCCAGCAGTTTGTGGGCCGGGGAGCTGTTTTTT. Amino acid sequence: CASSLWAGELFF.

There are many counts of this clonotype. The chain has TRBV2 and TRBJ1-1, with D perhaps TRBD1 (5 bases). The CDR3 has 14 residues. Germline CDR1 reads SNHLY; CDR2 reads FYNNEI. V was cut by 7 bases and J by 2 bases, with 14 bases left in between. CDR3 sequence: CASNLLTVNTEAFF. The CDR3 nucleotides are TGTGCCAGCAACCTACTGACAGTCAACACTGAAGCTTTCTTT.